This is a list of T cell receptor beta chains from one sample in a study of cytomegalovirus exposure and HLA in healthy donors. The protocol was immunoSEQ multiplex PCR, while the TCRdb copy is restricted to in-frame clones and leaves out a portion. The table records more than 80,000 clones, around 82% of them present only once. Specimen: PBMCs. Source of these receptors: a man between 45 and 60 years old in good health and CMV-seronegative. CDR3s include the opening cysteine and the closing phenylalanine or tryptophan. A D gene is named only where the DNA matches it firmly. Some rows mark clone size as missing; the rest say once, few, many or name a class of expanded clone.

cdr3_length	v_call	d_call	clone_size	j_call	cdr3_nt	cdr3_aa
13	TRBV18	TRBD1	NA	TRBJ2-7	TGTGCCAGCTCAAGGGGACAGGACTACGAGCAGTACTTC	CASSRGQDYEQYF
14	TRBV19	NA	NA	TRBJ2-4	TGTGCCAGTAGTACCCGCCTCCGCTCGGACATTCAGTACTTC	CASSTRLRSDIQYF
17	TRBV7-2	TRBD2	NA	TRBJ2-2	TGTGCCAGCAGTAATCCCTCGGGGGGGGTGAACACCGGGGAGCTGTTTTTT	CASSNPSGGVNTGELFF
13	TRBV11-2	NA	NA	TRBJ1-2	TGTGCCAGCAGCCAAGGACAGAACTATGGCTACACCTTC	CASSQGQNYGYTF
15	TRBV5-3	NA	NA	TRBJ1-3	TGTGCCAGAAGCTCCACAGGATCCTCTGGAAACACCATATATTTT	CARSSTGSSGNTIYF
14	TRBV5-1	NA	NA	TRBJ1-2	TGCGCCAGCAGCTCTCTTCAGGGGAACTATGGCTACACCTTC	CASSSLQGNYGYTF
15	TRBV19	TRBD2	NA	TRBJ2-7	TGTGCCAGTAGTATCGCACTAGCGGGGGTATCCGAGCAGTACTTC	CASSIALAGVSEQYF
16	TRBV7-2	NA	NA	TRBJ2-3	TGTGCCAGCAGCCGCGACACGGGGGTCGGCACAGATACGCAGTATTTT	CASSRDTGVGTDTQYF
15	TRBV11-2	TRBD1	NA	TRBJ2-1	TGTGCCAGCAGTTCCTGGGACAGGGACTACAATGAGCAGTTCTTC	CASSSWDRDYNEQFF
14	TRBV10-2	NA	once	TRBJ2-3	TGCGCCAGCAGAGTGGAGGGGAGCACAGATACGCAGTATTTT	CASRVEGSTDTQYF
11	TRBV11-2	NA	NA	TRBJ2-3	TGTGCCAGCAGCTTGGGCTTCACGCAGTATTTT	CASSLGFTQYF
12	TRBV7-8	NA	NA	TRBJ1-5	TGTGCCAGCAGCTTAGCGAGGCAGCCCCAGCATTTT	CASSLARQPQHF
18	TRBV2	TRBD2	once	TRBJ2-7	TGTGCCAGCAGTGAACGCTCGATTGGGACTAGCGGGAGATACGAGCAGTACTTC	CASSERSIGTSGRYEQYF
13	TRBV11-2	NA	NA	TRBJ1-1	TGTGCCAGCAGCTTACGGGGGGACACTGAAGCTTTCTTT	CASSLRGDTEAFF
15	TRBV19	NA	NA	TRBJ1-1	TGTGCCAGTAGTCCCCGTCGGGAATTGAACACTGAAGCTTTCTTT	CASSPRRELNTEAFF
18	TRBV4-1	TRBD1	NA	TRBJ2-3	TGCGCCAGCAGCCCAGAAGCCGGGACAGGGGATCGTTCAGATACGCAGTATTTT	CASSPEAGTGDRSDTQYF
22	TRBV15	TRBD1	NA	TRBJ2-1	TGTGCCACCAGCCGAGGGGGCTTTAGGGATACGAGCCGCAAAGGATCCTACAATGAGCAGTTCTTC	CATSRGGFRDTSRKGSYNEQFF
13	TRBV19	TRBD2	NA	TRBJ2-7	TGTGCCAGTAGGACTAGCGGGGGGGATGAGCAGTACTTC	CASRTSGGDEQYF
16	TRBV4-1	TRBD2	NA	TRBJ2-4	TGCGCCAGCAGCCAGGGGGGACTAGCGGGGAAAAACATTCAGTACTTC	CASSQGGLAGKNIQYF
17	TRBV5-4	TRBD2	NA	TRBJ2-3	TGTGCCAGCAGGGCCGGGACTAGCGGGGGAGGCACAGATACGCAGTATTTT	CASRAGTSGGGTDTQYF
15	TRBV6-1	NA	NA	TRBJ2-7	TGTGCCAGCAGTTCTGGCGCGGGGAGCTCCTACGAGCAGTACTTC	CASSSGAGSSYEQYF
14	TRBV5-4	NA	NA	TRBJ1-4	TGTGCCAGCAGCACCGGACTGAAGAATGAAAAACTGTTTTTT	CASSTGLKNEKLFF
15	TRBV28	NA	NA	TRBJ1-4	TGTGCCAGCAGCAGCCAGTTGGGGGGTGGTGAAAAACTGTTTTTT	CASSSQLGGGEKLFF
14	TRBV5-4	TRBD1	NA	TRBJ1-1	TGTGCCAGCAGTCCCGCTGACAGGGAAACTGAAGCTTTCTTT	CASSPADRETEAFF
12	TRBV30	NA	NA	TRBJ2-5	TGTGCCTGGAGTGTCGGTCAAGAGACCCAGTACTTC	CAWSVGQETQYF
13	TRBV5-1	TRBD1	NA	TRBJ2-1	TGCGCCAGCAGCCCCGGACAGGGAATTTTGGAGTTCTTC	CASSPGQGILEFF
11	TRBV5-1	NA	NA	TRBJ1-1	TGCGCCAGCAGCTTGGACGGGGACTGGCTCTTT	CASSLDGDWLF
12	TRBV6-5	TRBD1	NA	TRBJ1-6	TGTGCCATCCGGACAGGCAATTCACCCCTCCACTTT	CAIRTGNSPLHF
14	TRBV6-5	NA	few	TRBJ1-1	TGTGCCACGCTCGGAGACGGTGATTGGGCTGAAGCTTTCTTT	CATLGDGDWAEAFF
11	TRBV28	NA	few	TRBJ2-7	TGTGCCAGCACCAGCGCCTACGAGCAGTACTTC	CASTSAYEQYF
11	TRBV29-1	NA	NA	TRBJ2-2	TGCCTCGGGGCGAACACCGGGGAGCTGTTTTTT	CLGANTGELFF
15	TRBV27	TRBD1	NA	TRBJ1-1	TGTGCCAGCAGTTCCCACAGGGGTAGGAACACTGAAGCTTTCTTT	CASSSHRGRNTEAFF
14	TRBV29-1	TRBD1	NA	TRBJ2-3	TGCAGCGTTGAAGGGGACAGGAGTACAGATACGCAGTATTTT	CSVEGDRSTDTQYF
13	TRBV2	NA	NA	TRBJ1-2	TGTGCCAGCAGTGAATCACAGGCCCTTGGCTACACCTTC	CASSESQALGYTF
14	TRBV5-1	TRBD1	NA	TRBJ1-4	TGCGCCAGCAGCCCGACAGGGCCCGGGGAAAAACTGTTTTTT	CASSPTGPGEKLFF
15	TRBV7-8	TRBD1	NA	TRBJ1-2	TGTGCCAGCAGCTTAGTGCAGGGGGCGAGCTATGGCTACACCTTC	CASSLVQGASYGYTF
15	TRBV18	TRBD1	NA	TRBJ1-1	TGTGCCAGCTCACCACCGACAGGGGCCGGGACTGAAGCTTTCTTT	CASSPPTGAGTEAFF
15	TRBV9	NA	few	TRBJ1-1	TGTGCCAGCAGCCTCCCCGGTCCGGTTAACACTGAAGCTTTCTTT	CASSLPGPVNTEAFF
13	TRBV29-1	TRBD2	few	TRBJ2-5	TGCAGCGTTGGGCTAGCGGTACAAGAGACCCAGTACTTC	CSVGLAVQETQYF
17	TRBV15	TRBD1	once	TRBJ1-5	TGTGCCACCAGCAGAGAGGACAGGGGCTACGGAAATCAGCCCCAGCATTTT	CATSREDRGYGNQPQHF
16	TRBV7-8	TRBD1	NA	TRBJ1-2	TGTGCCAGCAGCTTAAGACCACAGGGGGCGAACTATGGCTACACCTTC	CASSLRPQGANYGYTF
15	TRBV7-6	NA	NA	TRBJ2-3	TGTGCCAGCAGCTTTGGGGGGACGAGCACAGATACGCAGTATTTT	CASSFGGTSTDTQYF
13	TRBV4-1	TRBD1	NA	TRBJ2-2	TGCGCCTCCACAGGGGGCTTCACCGGGGAGCTGTTTTTT	CASTGGFTGELFF
13	TRBV6-5	NA	NA	TRBJ2-4	TGTGCCAGCAGGAAGCCGGGGGTTGACATTCAGTACTTC	CASRKPGVDIQYF
14	TRBV5-5	NA	NA	TRBJ1-2	TGTGCCAGCACGAGTGGGGGGGGCTTCTATGGCTACACCTTC	CASTSGGGFYGYTF
13	TRBV5-1	NA	NA	TRBJ1-2	TGCGCCAGCAGCTTGGGAGGCGACCTTGGCTACACCTTC	CASSLGGDLGYTF
15	TRBV2	NA	NA	TRBJ2-2	TGTGCCAGCACCATCGACAGGCCCGACACCGGGGAGCTGTTTTTT	CASTIDRPDTGELFF
13	TRBV6-5	NA	NA	TRBJ2-2	TGTGCCAGCAGTCGTACAGGCACCGGGGAGCTGTTTTTT	CASSRTGTGELFF
15	TRBV7-9	NA	once	TRBJ1-4	TGTGCCAGCAGCTTAGTAAGGGGGGGGAATGAAAAACTGTTTTTT	CASSLVRGGNEKLFF